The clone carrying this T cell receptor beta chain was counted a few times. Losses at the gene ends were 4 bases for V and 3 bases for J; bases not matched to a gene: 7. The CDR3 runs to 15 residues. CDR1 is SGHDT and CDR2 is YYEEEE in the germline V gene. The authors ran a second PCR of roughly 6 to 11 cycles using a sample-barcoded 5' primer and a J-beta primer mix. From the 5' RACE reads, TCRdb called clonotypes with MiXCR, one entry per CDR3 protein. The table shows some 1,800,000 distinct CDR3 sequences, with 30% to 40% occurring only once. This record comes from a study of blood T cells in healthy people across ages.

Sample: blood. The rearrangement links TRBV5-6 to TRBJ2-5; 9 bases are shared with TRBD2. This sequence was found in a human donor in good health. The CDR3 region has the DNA TGTGCCAGCAGCACCGGACTAGCGACTAAAGAGACCCAGTACTTC. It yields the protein CASSTGLATKETQYF.